This T cell receptor beta chain emerged from a study of early T cells in non-severe SARS-CoV-2 infection. The CDR3 runs 13 residues. Germline loops: CDR1 SEHNR, CDR2 FQNEAQ (reference sequence). V was cut by 0 bases and J by 7 bases, with 9 bases left in between. TCRdb used MiXCR to reprocess the 5' RACE reads, holding one entry per CDR3 protein. The sample holds more than 65,000 distinct CDR3 sequences; around 13% are singletons and the top ten take roughly 1.3%. This clonotype was seen repeatedly, ten times or more. The TCR comes from an adult who was a healthcare worker with PCR-confirmed SARS-CoV-2 infection or an uninfected control (not recorded which). The chain carries TRBV7-9 and TRBJ1-1, with D unresolved. The sample consisted of whole blood. The CDR3 sequence: CASSLAPGIEAFF. The CDR3 coding sequence is TGTGCCAGCAGCTTAGCGCCGGGAATTGAAGCTTTCTTT.